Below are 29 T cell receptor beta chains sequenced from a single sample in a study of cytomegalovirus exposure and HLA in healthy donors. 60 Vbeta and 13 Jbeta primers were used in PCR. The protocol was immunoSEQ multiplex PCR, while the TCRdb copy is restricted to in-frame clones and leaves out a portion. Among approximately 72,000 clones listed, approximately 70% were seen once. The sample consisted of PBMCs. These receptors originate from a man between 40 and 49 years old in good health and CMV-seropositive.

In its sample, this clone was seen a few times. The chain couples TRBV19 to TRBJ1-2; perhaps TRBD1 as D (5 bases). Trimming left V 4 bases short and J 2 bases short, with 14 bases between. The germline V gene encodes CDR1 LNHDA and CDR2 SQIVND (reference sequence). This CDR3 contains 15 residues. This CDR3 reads CASSNRGLGNYGYTF. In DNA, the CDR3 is TGTGCCAGTAGTAACCGGGGACTCGGAAACTATGGCTACACCTTC.

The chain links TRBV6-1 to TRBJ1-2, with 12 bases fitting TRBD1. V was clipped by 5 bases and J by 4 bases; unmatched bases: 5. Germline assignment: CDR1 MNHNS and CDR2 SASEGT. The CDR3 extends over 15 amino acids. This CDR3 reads CASSKGQGASYGYTF. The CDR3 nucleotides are TGTGCCAGCAGTAAGGGACAGGGGGCAAGCTATGGCTACACCTTC.

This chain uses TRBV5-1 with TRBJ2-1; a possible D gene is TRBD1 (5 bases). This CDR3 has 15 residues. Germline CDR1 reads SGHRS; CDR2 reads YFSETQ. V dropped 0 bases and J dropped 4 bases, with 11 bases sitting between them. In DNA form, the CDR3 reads TGCGCCAGCAGCTTGGGGGGCCTGGGGTACAATGAGCAGTTCTTC. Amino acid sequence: CASSLGGLGYNEQFF.

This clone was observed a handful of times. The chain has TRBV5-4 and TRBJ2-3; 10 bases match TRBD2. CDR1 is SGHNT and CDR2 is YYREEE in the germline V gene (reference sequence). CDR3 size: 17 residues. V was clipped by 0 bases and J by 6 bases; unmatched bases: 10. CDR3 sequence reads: CASSLEWWSGGADTQYF. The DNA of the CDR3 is TGTGCCAGCAGCTTGGAGTGGTGGAGCGGGGGGGCGGATACGCAGTATTTT.

This CDR3 reads CASKGGGQTVEQYF. The CDR3 DNA sequence: TGTGCCAGCAAAGGGGGTGGGCAGACCGTCGAGCAGTACTTC. The chain links TRBV6-5 to TRBJ2-5; D may be TRBD1 (6 bases). The end of the DNA aligns better with TRBJ2-7, so the J call may be wrong. The germline CDR1 and CDR2 sequences are MNHEY and SVGAGI. The CDR3 is 14 amino acids.

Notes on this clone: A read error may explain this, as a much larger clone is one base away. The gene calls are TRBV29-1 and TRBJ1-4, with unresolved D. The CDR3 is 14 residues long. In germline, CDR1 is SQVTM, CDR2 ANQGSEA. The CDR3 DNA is TGCAGCGTCGGTGCGGGAGGAACTAATGAAATACTGTTTTTT. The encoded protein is CSVGAGGTNEILFF.

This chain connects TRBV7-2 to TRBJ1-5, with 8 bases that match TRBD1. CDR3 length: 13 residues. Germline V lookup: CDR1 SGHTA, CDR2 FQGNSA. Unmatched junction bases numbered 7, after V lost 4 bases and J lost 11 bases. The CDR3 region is CASSSRTGTAQHF. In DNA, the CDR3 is TGTGCCAGCAGCTCCCGGACAGGGACGGCCCAGCATTTT.

The CDR3 here is CASSFEDTEAFF. CDR3 nucleotide sequence: TGTGCCAGCAGCTTCGAGGACACTGAAGCTTTCTTT. V gene TRBV7-9 combines with J gene TRBJ1-1, with D uncertain. From germline, CDR1 is SEHNR and CDR2 FQNEAQ (reference sequence). The CDR3 runs 12 residues. V was shortened by 3 bases and J by 3 bases, with 5 bases between the two germline ends.

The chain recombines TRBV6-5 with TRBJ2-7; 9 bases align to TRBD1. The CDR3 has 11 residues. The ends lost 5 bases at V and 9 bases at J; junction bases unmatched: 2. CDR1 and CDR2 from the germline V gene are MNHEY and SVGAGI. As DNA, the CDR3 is TGTGCCAGCAGTCAGGGACAGGGGCAGTACTTC. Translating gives CASSQGQGQYF.

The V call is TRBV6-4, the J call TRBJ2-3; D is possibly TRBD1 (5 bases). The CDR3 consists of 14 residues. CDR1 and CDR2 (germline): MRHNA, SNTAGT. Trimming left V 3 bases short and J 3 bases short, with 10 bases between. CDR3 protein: CASSEEAGTDTQYF. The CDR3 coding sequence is TGTGCCAGCAGTGAAGAGGCAGGGACAGATACGCAGTATTTT.

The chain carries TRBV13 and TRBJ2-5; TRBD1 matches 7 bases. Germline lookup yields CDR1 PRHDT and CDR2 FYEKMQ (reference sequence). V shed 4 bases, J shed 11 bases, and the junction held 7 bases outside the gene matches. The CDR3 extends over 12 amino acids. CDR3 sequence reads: CASSSDREEQYF. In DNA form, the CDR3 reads TGTGCCAGCAGCTCCGACAGGGAAGAGCAGTACTTC.

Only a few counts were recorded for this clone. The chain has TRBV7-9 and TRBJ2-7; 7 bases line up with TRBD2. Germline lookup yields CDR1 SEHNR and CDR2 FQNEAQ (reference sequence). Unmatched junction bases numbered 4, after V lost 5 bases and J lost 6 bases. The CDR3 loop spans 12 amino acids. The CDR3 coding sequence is TGTGCCAGCAGCCCTAGCGGCGGCGAGCAGTACTTC. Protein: CASSPSGGEQYF.

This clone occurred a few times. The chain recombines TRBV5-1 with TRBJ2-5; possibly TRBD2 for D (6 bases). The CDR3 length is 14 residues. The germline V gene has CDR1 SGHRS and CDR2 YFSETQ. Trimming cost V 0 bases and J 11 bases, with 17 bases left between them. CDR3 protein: CASSLEDSGGEQYF. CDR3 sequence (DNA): TGCGCCAGCAGCTTGGAAGACAGTGGAGGGGAGCAGTACTTC. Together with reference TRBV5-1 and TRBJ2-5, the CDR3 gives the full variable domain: KAGVTQTPRYLIKTRGQQVTLSCSPISGHRSVSWYQQTPGQGLQFLFEYFSETQRNKGNFPGRFSGRQFSNSRSEMNVSTLELGDSALYLCASSLEDSGGEQYFGPGTRLLVL.

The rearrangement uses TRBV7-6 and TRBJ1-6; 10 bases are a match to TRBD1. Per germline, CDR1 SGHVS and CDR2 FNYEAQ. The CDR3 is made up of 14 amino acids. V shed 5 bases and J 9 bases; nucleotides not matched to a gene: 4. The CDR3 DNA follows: TGTGCCAGCAGCCATGGACAGGGGGGTTCACCCCTCCACTTT. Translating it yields CASSHGQGGSPLHF.

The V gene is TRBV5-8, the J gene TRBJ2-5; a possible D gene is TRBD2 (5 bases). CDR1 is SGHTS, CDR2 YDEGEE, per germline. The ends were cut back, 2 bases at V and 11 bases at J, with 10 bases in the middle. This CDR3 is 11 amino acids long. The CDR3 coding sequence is TGTGCCAGCAGCTTCGGGGATGAGCAGTACTTC. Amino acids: CASSFGDEQYF.

This CDR3 is CASSVTSGGNYEQYF. CDR3 in DNA: TGTGCCAGCAGCGTTACTAGCGGGGGAAACTACGAGCAGTACTTC. The chain uses TRBV7-2 and TRBJ2-5; 11 bases map to TRBD2. The last part of the DNA fits TRBJ2-7 better; the J call may be wrong. The CDR3 consists of 15 residues. The germline V gene has CDR1 SGHTA and CDR2 FQGNSA.

The CDR3 DNA sequence: TGCGCCAGCAGTGAGTTAGCGGGGAGCACCGGGGAGCTGTTTTTT. It translates to CASSELAGSTGELFF. The J gene is TRBJ2-2, the V gene TRBV10-1; 8 bases are a match to TRBD2. The CDR3 consists of 15 residues. Looked up from germline, CDR1 is WNHNN and CDR2 is SYGVQD (reference sequence). After removal of 1 base from V and 4 bases from J, the junction contained 2 bases not matched to a gene.

In DNA form, the CDR3 reads TGTGCCAGCAGCCCCCTGGCAGCGCGCCATTCACCCCTCCACTTT. Translation gives CASSPLAARHSPLHF. The chain employs TRBV5-6 and TRBJ1-6; D is ambiguous. The CDR3 covers 15 residues. Trimming cost V 4 bases and J 8 bases, with 16 bases left between them. CDR1 SGHDT and CDR2 YYEEEE come from the germline V gene.

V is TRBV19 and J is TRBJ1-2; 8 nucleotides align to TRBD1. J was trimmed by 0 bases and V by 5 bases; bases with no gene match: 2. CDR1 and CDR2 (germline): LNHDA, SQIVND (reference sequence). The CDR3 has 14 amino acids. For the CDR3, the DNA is TGTGCCAGTAGTGCAGGGGGCCCTAACTATGGCTACACCTTC. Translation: CASSAGGPNYGYTF.

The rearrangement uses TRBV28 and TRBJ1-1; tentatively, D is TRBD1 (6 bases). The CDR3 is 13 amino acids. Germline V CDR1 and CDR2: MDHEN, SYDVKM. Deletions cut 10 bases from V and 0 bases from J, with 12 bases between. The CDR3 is CATTQGMNTEAFF. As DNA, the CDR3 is TGTGCCACCACTCAGGGGATGAACACTGAAGCTTTCTTT.

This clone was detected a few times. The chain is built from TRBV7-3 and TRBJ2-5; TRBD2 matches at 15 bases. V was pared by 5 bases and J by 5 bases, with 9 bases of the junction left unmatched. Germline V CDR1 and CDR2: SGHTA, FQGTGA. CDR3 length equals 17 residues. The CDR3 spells CASSPLGTSGGLETQYF. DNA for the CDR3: TGTGCCAGCAGCCCCTTAGGGACTAGCGGGGGGTTGGAGACCCAGTACTTC.

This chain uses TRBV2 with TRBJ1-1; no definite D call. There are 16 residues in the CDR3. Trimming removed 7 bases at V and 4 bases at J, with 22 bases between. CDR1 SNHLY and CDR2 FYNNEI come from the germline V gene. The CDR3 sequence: CASIAPGSQVRTEAFF. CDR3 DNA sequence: TGTGCCAGCATTGCGCCGGGAAGTCAAGTTCGCACTGAAGCTTTCTTT.

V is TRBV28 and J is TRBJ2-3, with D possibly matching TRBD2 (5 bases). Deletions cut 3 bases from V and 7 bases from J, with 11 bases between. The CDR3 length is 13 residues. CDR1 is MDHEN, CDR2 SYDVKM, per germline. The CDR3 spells CASSLGSENTQYF. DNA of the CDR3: TGTGCCAGCAGTTTGGGTAGCGAGAATACGCAGTATTTT.

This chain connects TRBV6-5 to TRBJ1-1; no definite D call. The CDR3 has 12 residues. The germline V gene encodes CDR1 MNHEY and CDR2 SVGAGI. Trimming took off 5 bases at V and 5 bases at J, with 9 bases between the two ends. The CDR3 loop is CASSAVWTEAFF. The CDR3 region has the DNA TGTGCCAGCAGTGCGGTTTGGACTGAAGCTTTCTTT.

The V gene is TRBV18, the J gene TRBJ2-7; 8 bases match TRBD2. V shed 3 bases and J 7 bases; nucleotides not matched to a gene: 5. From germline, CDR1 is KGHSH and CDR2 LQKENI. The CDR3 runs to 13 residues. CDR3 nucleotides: TGTGCCAGCTCACCGCCCCCGGGGGGGGAGCAGTACTTC. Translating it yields CASSPPPGGEQYF.

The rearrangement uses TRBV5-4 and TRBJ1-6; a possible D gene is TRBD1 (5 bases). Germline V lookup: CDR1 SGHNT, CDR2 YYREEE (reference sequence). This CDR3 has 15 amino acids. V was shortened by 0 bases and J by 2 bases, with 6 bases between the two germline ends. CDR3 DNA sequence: TGTGCCAGCAGCTTGGGGGGGGCCTATAATTCACCCCTCCACTTT. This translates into CASSLGGAYNSPLHF.

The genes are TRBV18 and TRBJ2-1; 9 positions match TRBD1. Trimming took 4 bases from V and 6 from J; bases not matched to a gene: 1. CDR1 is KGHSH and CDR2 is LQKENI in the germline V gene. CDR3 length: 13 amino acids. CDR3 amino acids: CASSQDRGNEQFF. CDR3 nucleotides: TGTGCCAGCTCACAGGACAGGGGCAATGAGCAGTTCTTC.

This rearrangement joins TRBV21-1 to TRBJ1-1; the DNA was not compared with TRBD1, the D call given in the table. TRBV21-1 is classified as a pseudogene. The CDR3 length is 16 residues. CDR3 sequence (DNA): TGTGCCAGCAGTTACCATAACAGGGGAGGGAACACTGAAGCTTTCTTT. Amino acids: CASSYHNRGGNTEAFF.

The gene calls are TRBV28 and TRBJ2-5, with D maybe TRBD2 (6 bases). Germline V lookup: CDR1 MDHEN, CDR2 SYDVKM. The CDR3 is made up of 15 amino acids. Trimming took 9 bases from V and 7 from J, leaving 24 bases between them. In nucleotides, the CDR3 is TGTGCCAGTGGCCAACCCGGACGGGGGATAGGGACCCAGTACTTC. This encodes CASGQPGRGIGTQYF.